This TCR beta chain emerged from a study of T cells after somatic rescue of genetic block. This clone was counted a few times. Libraries were prepared by immunoSEQ multiplex PCR; TCRdb keeps only in-frame clonotypes and omits some of them. This sample has under 15,000 clones; more than 65% occur once, and the top ten carry roughly a fifth. This clonotype was obtained from a boy aged 5-17 years. The sequenced sample consisted of peripheral blood mononuclear cells (PBMCs).

The CDR3 here is CSARPSREQFF. CDR3 DNA sequence: TGCAGTGCTAGACCTAGCCGTGAGCAGTTCTTC. The gene calls are TRBV20-1 and TRBJ2-1; D may be TRBD2 (5 bases). The CDR3 runs 11 residues. CDR1 is DFQATT, CDR2 SNEGSKA, per germline (reference sequence). Trimming stripped 2 bases from V and 9 bases from J, with 8 bases between.